The next 20 T cell receptor beta chains were all read from a single sample in a study of blood T cell repertoires in COVID-19. Sequenced by immunoSEQ multiplex PCR; TCRdb stores in-frame clones only, minus some. The sample consists of 120,000 to 150,000 clones, approximately 78% of them appearing once. The sequenced sample was peripheral blood. All receptors derive from a woman of 80 years or more with acute or convalescent COVID-19.

The V call is TRBV5-1, the J call TRBJ1-1; D is unclear. Germline V CDR1 and CDR2: SGHRS, YFSETQ. Trimming took off 2 bases at V and 8 bases at J, with 13 bases between the two ends. The CDR3 consists of 13 residues. The CDR3 region has the DNA TGCGCCAGCAGCTTAGCTTTAGGCAGGGAAGCTTTCTTT. It codes for CASSLALGREAFF.

The rearrangement uses TRBV11-3 and TRBJ1-1, with D unclear. Trimming pared 3 bases from V and 6 bases from J, leaving 11 bases between. The CDR3 totals 13 residues. CDR1 and CDR2 (germline): SGHNT, YENEEA. The CDR3 protein is CASSFGPEAEAFF. Written as DNA, the CDR3 is TGTGCCAGCAGCTTCGGGCCGGAGGCTGAAGCTTTCTTT.

The chain links TRBV6-5 to TRBJ2-3; a possible D gene is TRBD2 (5 bases). Trimming left V 8 bases short and J 1 base short, with 13 bases between. The germline V gene encodes CDR1 MNHEY and CDR2 SVGAGI. CDR3 length: 14 residues. The CDR3 is CASRIATRTDTQYF. For the CDR3, the DNA is TGTGCCAGCCGAATAGCGACTCGCACAGATACGCAGTATTTT.

This clone was picked up one time. The chain recombines TRBV28 with TRBJ1-2, with D tentatively TRBD1 (5 bases). Germline assignment: CDR1 MDHEN and CDR2 SYDVKM. Trimming took 6 bases from V and 4 from J, leaving 18 bases between them. The CDR3 has 15 amino acids. The CDR3 nucleotides are TGTGCCAGCAGCCAGGGTTGGTTAAAGCGCTATGGCTACACCTTC. It is translated as CASSQGWLKRYGYTF.

The V call is TRBV4-1, the J call TRBJ2-3; D is unresolved. The CDR3 totals 12 residues. Between the trimmed V and J ends, which lost 4 bases and 6 bases, there was a span of 8 bases. Germline CDR1 is MGHRA and CDR2 is YSYEKL. In DNA form, the CDR3 reads TGCGCCAGCAGCCTCCGCGGCGATACGCAGTATTTT. Residues: CASSLRGDTQYF.

This clone has more than one count but fewer than ten. The chain recombines TRBV25-1 with TRBJ1-2, with a weak D call TRBD1 (6 bases). Trimming took 2 bases from V and 8 from J, leaving 18 bases between them. In germline, CDR1 is MGHDK, CDR2 SYGVNS. The CDR3 is 15 residues long. The CDR3 DNA reads TGTGCCAGCAGTGAAAGCATAACAGGGAATACCGGCTACACCTTC. Protein: CASSESITGNTGYTF.

This clone was picked up a small number of times. The J gene is TRBJ2-7, the V gene TRBV28; D uncertain. Looked up from germline, CDR1 is MDHEN and CDR2 is SYDVKM. The CDR3 extends over 12 amino acids. V was trimmed by 5 bases and J by 7 bases, leaving 12 bases between them. The CDR3 loop reads CASSPLHTEQYF. The CDR3 bases are TGTGCCAGCAGTCCCCTCCACACGGAGCAGTACTTC.

The rearrangement uses TRBV11-3 and TRBJ2-1; D is possibly TRBD1 (6 bases). V shed 0 bases and J shed 15 bases, with 15 bases lying between them. The CDR3 contains 13 residues. Germline V gene lookup returns CDR1 SGHNT and CDR2 YENEEA. The CDR3 spells CASSLDAAQGTFF. The CDR3 DNA reads TGTGCCAGCAGCTTAGATGCAGCTCAGGGGACGTTCTTC. Complete variable domain (other parts from reference TRBV11-3 and TRBJ2-1): EAGVVQSPRYKIIEKKQPVAFWCNPISGHNTLYWYLQNLGQGPELLIRYENEEAVDDSQLPKDRFSAERLKGVDSTLKIQPAELGDSAVYLCASSLDAAQGTFFGPGTRLTVL.

This clone showed up just a few times. J is TRBJ1-2 and V is TRBV5-1, with 7 positions matching TRBD1. The CDR3 contains 13 residues. V was pared by 0 bases and J by 10 bases, with 6 bases of the junction left unmatched. Germline V CDR1 and CDR2: SGHRS, YFSETQ. DNA of the CDR3: TGCGCCAGCAGCTTGGCCCCACAGGGGACCTACACCTTC. Residues: CASSLAPQGTYTF. Full variable domain (outside the CDR3, taken from reference TRBV5-1 and TRBJ1-2): KAGVTQTPRYLIKTRGQQVTLSCSPISGHRSVSWYQQTPGQGLQFLFEYFSETQRNKGNFPGRFSGRQFSNSRSEMNVSTLELGDSALYLCASSLAPQGTYTFGSGTRLTVV.

In its sample, this clone was seen a few times. DNA for the CDR3: TGTGCCAGCAGTCCCGGGGGAAATTCACCCCTCCACTTT. Residues: CASSPGGNSPLHF. The chain employs TRBV6-5 and TRBJ1-6; a weak D match, TRBD1 (5 bases). Germline V lookup: CDR1 MNHEY, CDR2 SVGAGI. The V end lost 5 bases, the J end lost 7 bases, and 9 bases lay between the germline ends. The CDR3 has 13 residues.

This clone was seen only once. The chain combines TRBV13 with TRBJ1-1; no clear D gene. The germline V and J ends were trimmed by 0 bases and 0 bases, with 5 bases remaining between them. CDR1 PRHDT and CDR2 FYEKMQ come from the germline V gene (reference sequence). CDR3 length: 14 residues. The chain's CDR3 is CASSLGAVNTEAFF. In DNA, the CDR3 is TGTGCCAGCAGCTTAGGAGCTGTGAACACTGAAGCTTTCTTT.

The chain joins TRBV11-2 to TRBJ2-1, with a possible D match to TRBD2 (6 bases). Germline V lookup: CDR1 SGHAT, CDR2 FQNNGV. This CDR3 is 16 amino acids long. Trimming removed 1 base from V and 12 bases from J, with 22 bases in between. The CDR3: CASSLATNRGLSGQFF. CDR3 bases: TGTGCCAGCAGCTTAGCCACCAACCGAGGACTATCCGGGCAGTTCTTC.

This clone occurred many times. This chain connects TRBV7-9 to TRBJ2-7; unclear D gene. V was pared by 3 bases and J by 7 bases, with 7 bases between. This CDR3 comprises 11 residues. Germline V CDR1 and CDR2: SEHNR, FQNEAQ (reference sequence). The CDR3 nucleotides read TGTGCCAGCAGCTTTGGGCTGGAGCAGTACTTC. Translation gives CASSFGLEQYF.

The chain has TRBV7-9 and TRBJ1-1, with TRBD1 matching over 8 bases. The ends lost 4 bases at V and 6 bases at J; junction bases unmatched: 10. The CDR3 covers 15 residues. Germline values: CDR1 SEHNR, CDR2 FQNEAQ (reference sequence). CDR3 coding DNA: TGTGCCAGCAGCTCAGGGGGCCTAAGGGTCTCTGAAGCTTTCTTT. Its protein is CASSSGGLRVSEAFF.

The chain couples TRBV2 to TRBJ1-2; D perhaps matches TRBD1 (5 bases). In germline, CDR1 is SNHLY, CDR2 FYNNEI. The CDR3 has 13 residues. V was clipped by 8 bases and J by 8 bases, with 18 bases between them. CDR3 in DNA: TGTGCCAGCTCAGAACGGACATTCCAGGGCTACACCTTC. Translated, it gives CASSERTFQGYTF.

This chain joins TRBV27 and TRBJ2-2; perhaps TRBD1 as D (6 bases). This CDR3 is built from 17 residues. The V gene's germline CDR1 is MNHEY and CDR2 SMNVEV (reference sequence). V gave up 6 bases and J gave up 6 bases, with 23 bases separating them. Written as DNA, the CDR3 is TGTGCCAGCAGAAACTCAGTAATAAACAGGGACGCCGGGGAGCTGTTTTTT. Translation gives CASRNSVINRDAGELFF.

The rearrangement joins TRBV7-9 to TRBJ2-7, with 8 bases aligning to TRBD2. CDR3 size: 15 residues. Germline V CDR1 and CDR2: SEHNR, FQNEAQ (reference sequence). V lost 1 base, J lost 5 bases, and 7 bases stayed unmatched. As DNA, the CDR3 is TGTGCCAGCAGCTTAGTCCCGGGAGGGCGCGACGAGCAGTACTTC. Encoded protein: CASSLVPGGRDEQYF.

The chain recombines TRBV11-2 with TRBJ2-7; D is unclear. Germline V gene sequence: CDR1 SGHAT, CDR2 FQNNGV. The CDR3 extends over 16 amino acids. V lost 0 bases, J lost 2 bases, and 14 bases lay in between. CDR3: CASSLDVTRPTYEQYF. The CDR3 DNA reads as TGTGCCAGCAGCTTAGACGTGACAAGGCCTACCTACGAGCAGTACTTC.

This chain connects TRBV5-1 to TRBJ2-2, with D tentatively TRBD1 (6 bases). V lost 6 bases and J 2 bases, leaving 20 bases between the germline ends. There are 17 residues in the CDR3. Germline V gene data show CDR1 as SGHRS and CDR2 as YFSETQ. The CDR3 sequence: CASTPAGWGLNTGELFF. The CDR3 region has the DNA TGCGCCAGCACCCCCGCTGGTTGGGGGCTTAACACCGGGGAGCTGTTTTTT.

The sample holds a few counts of this clone. V gene TRBV5-1 combines with J gene TRBJ1-6, with D tentatively TRBD1 (6 bases). Germline V gene lookup returns CDR1 SGHRS and CDR2 YFSETQ. This CDR3 is built from 14 residues. V lost 1 base and J 6 bases, leaving 8 bases between the germline ends. CDR3 nucleotides: TGCGCCAGCAGCTTGCAGGGGACTAATTCACCCCTCCACTTT. The encoded protein is CASSLQGTNSPLHF.